This entry features one TCR beta chain sequence. No antigen is known for it. CDR1 LNHDA and CDR2 SQIVND come from the germline V gene (reference sequence). This CDR3 contains 20 residues. V was clipped by 5 bases and J by 7 bases; unmatched bases: 21. The record originates from a study of cytomegalovirus exposure and HLA in healthy donors. Study-wide findings and caveats: It was in a later analysis that TCR association rates were seen to vary by HLA locus, highest for DRB1 and lowest for HLA-C. Most TCR beta V segments were productive about 87% or about 30% of the time in an earlier analysis.

Everyone who donated was a healthy bone marrow donor. The study sampled nominally healthy donors, though unrecorded immune exposures were likely. The PCR contained 60 Vbeta and 13 Jbeta primers. TCRdb keeps only in-frame clones here, not all; method: immunoSEQ multiplex PCR. The sample shows 25,000 to 35,000 clones, and 4.5% sits with its ten largest clones. The chain couples TRBV19 to TRBJ1-4; 11 nucleotides line up with TRBD1. The material sequenced was PBMCs. The TCR originated in a woman in her 40s in good health and CMV-seropositive. The CDR3 here is CASSPYGMPGTGGPGEKLFF. The CDR3 region has the DNA TGTGCCAGTAGTCCCTATGGCATGCCCGGGACAGGGGGTCCGGGTGAAAAACTGTTTTTT.